The 17 T cell receptor beta chains below all came from one sample that was sequenced in a study of T-cell memory formation after mild COVID-19. TCRdb itself ran the 5' RACE reads through MiXCR, one entry per CDR3 protein. The profile shows approximately 210,000 distinct CDR3 sequences, roughly a tenth of them singletons. The sequencing sample was made of PBMCs or a T cell subset sorted from them (not recorded which). All receptors come from a young man who had mild COVID-19 (a few samples of this study predate the infection). Cell type and time point are not known.

The rearrangement uses TRBV7-2 and TRBJ2-2; 11 bases fit TRBD2. After removal of 5 bases from V and 4 bases from J, the junction contained 6 bases not matched to a gene. This CDR3 comprises 16 residues. Germline V gene sequence: CDR1 SGHTA, CDR2 FQGNSA. The CDR3 sequence: CASSRSGGASTGELFF. CDR3 sequence (DNA): TGTGCCAGCAGCCGTAGCGGGGGGGCCTCCACCGGGGAGCTGTTTTTT.

This clonotype came up a few times. This sequence joins TRBV5-1 and TRBJ1-1, with 9 bases that match TRBD1. The CDR3 is made up of 16 amino acids. Germline CDR1 and CDR2: SGHRS and YFSETQ. V lost 0 bases, J lost 5 bases, and 8 bases stayed unmatched. CDR3 sequence: CASSLANTGGGTEAFF. CDR3 DNA: TGCGCCAGCAGCTTGGCAAATACAGGGGGCGGGACTGAAGCTTTCTTT.

This clonotype occurred a few times. The chain carries TRBV29-1 and TRBJ2-7; 11 positions agree with TRBD1. The CDR3 length is 13 residues. The ends lost 8 bases at V and 9 bases at J; junction bases unmatched: 12. Germline CDR1 is SQVTM and CDR2 is ANQGSEA. The CDR3 DNA reads TGCAGCCACCCTCCGGGACAGGGGGTCCGGCAGTACTTC. Its protein is CSHPPGQGVRQYF.

Only one count was recorded for this clonotype. The chain is built from TRBV14 and TRBJ1-1; D is possibly TRBD1 (6 bases). The CDR3 spans 12 residues. V was trimmed by 2 bases and J by 7 bases, leaving 8 bases between them. Germline CDR1 is SGHDN and CDR2 is FVKESK. The CDR3: CASSQTRGEAFF. CDR3 DNA: TGTGCCAGCAGCCAAACCAGGGGTGAAGCTTTCTTT.

This clonotype was seen many times. This chain links TRBV2 with TRBJ2-5; perhaps TRBD1 as D (6 bases). The CDR3 spans 13 residues. The V and J ends lost 6 bases and 5 bases respectively, with 13 bases between them. The germline gives CDR1 SNHLY, CDR2 FYNNEI. The CDR3 protein is CASRQGIGETQYF. For the CDR3, the DNA is TGTGCCAGCAGACAGGGTATAGGGGAGACCCAGTACTTC. The complete variable domain, with remaining parts taken from reference TRBV2 and TRBJ2-5, reads EPEVTQTPSHQVTQMGQEVILRCVPISNHLYFYWYRQILGQKVEFLVSFYNNEISEKSEIFDDQFSVERPDGSNFTLKIRSTKLEDSAMYFCASRQGIGETQYFGPGTRLLVL.

The DNA for the CDR3 is TGTGCCAGCAGGCCGAGACTAGACCTGTGGGAGACCCAGTACTTC. This translates into CASRPRLDLWETQYF. This chain connects TRBV5-6 to TRBJ2-5, with a weak D call TRBD2 (6 bases). Germline V gene sequence: CDR1 SGHDT, CDR2 YYEEEE. V was pared by 5 bases and J by 5 bases, with 19 bases between. The CDR3 contains 15 residues. The variable domain in full, completed from reference TRBV5-6 and TRBJ2-5, reads DAGVTQSPTHLIKTRGQQVTLRCSPKSGHDTVSWYQQALGQGPQFIFQYYEEEERQRGNFPDRFSGHQFPNYSSELNVNALLLGDSALYLCASRPRLDLWETQYFGPGTRLLVL.

This chain joins TRBV12-3 or TRBV12-4 and TRBJ1-3, with 7 nucleotides matching TRBD1. The length of the CDR3 is 15 residues. V gave up 3 bases and J gave up 4 bases; unmatched junction bases: 6. The CDR3 reads CASSFSGTEGNTIYF. CDR3 DNA: TGTGCCAGCAGTTTTTCCGGGACAGAAGGAAACACCATATATTTT.

The rearrangement links TRBV12-3 or TRBV12-4 to TRBJ2-2; the D gene could be TRBD1 or TRBD2 (6 bases each). The V end lost 6 bases, the J end lost 5 bases, and 22 bases lay between the germline ends. The CDR3 spans 17 residues. The CDR3 sequence is CASSLGRGWGATGELFF. For the CDR3, the DNA is TGTGCCAGCAGCTTGGGCCGGGGTTGGGGGGCTACCGGGGAGCTGTTTTTT.

The chain recombines TRBV5-1 with TRBJ2-3; the match to TRBD2 covers 9 bases. V lost 0 bases, J lost 2 bases, and 4 bases stayed unmatched. This CDR3 contains 16 residues. Germline-derived CDR1 and CDR2 are SGHRS and YFSETQ. DNA of the CDR3: TGCGCCAGCAGCTTGGATGCGGGGGGGATCACAGATACGCAGTATTTT. This encodes CASSLDAGGITDTQYF.

The chain is built from TRBV12-3 or TRBV12-4 and TRBJ2-4; D tentatively fits TRBD1 or TRBD2 (5 bases each). V was pared by 3 bases and J by 8 bases, with 5 bases between. The CDR3 is 11 residues long. CDR3 sequence reads: CASSLGDIQYF. The CDR3, as DNA: TGTGCCAGCAGTTTGGGGGACATTCAGTACTTC.

This clonotype has at least ten counts. The chain combines TRBV7-3 with TRBJ2-1; D possibly corresponds to TRBD2 (6 bases). Trimming removed 1 base at V and 5 bases at J, with 9 bases between. This CDR3 contains 14 residues. Germline V gene data show CDR1 as SGHTA and CDR2 as FQGTGA. The CDR3 loop is CASSLIGTDNEQFF. Written as DNA, the CDR3 is TGTGCCAGCAGCTTAATTGGGACTGACAATGAGCAGTTCTTC.

This chain links TRBV12-3 or TRBV12-4 with TRBJ2-3; TRBD1 matches at 11 bases. This CDR3 has 15 residues. V lost 6 bases to trimming and J lost 5 bases; unmatched junction nucleotides: 7. CDR3 loop: CASRLGTGGGDTQYF. The CDR3 coding sequence is TGTGCCAGCAGACTTGGGACAGGGGGAGGAGATACGCAGTATTTT.

The chain uses TRBV7-2 and TRBJ1-6; unclear D gene. V gave up 1 base and J gave up 4 bases, with 8 bases separating them. Germline V lookup: CDR1 SGHTA, CDR2 FQGNSA. The CDR3 runs 15 residues. The CDR3: CASSLVLGYNSPLHF. The CDR3 nucleotides are TGTGCCAGCAGCTTAGTATTGGGGTATAATTCACCCCTCCACTTT.

In nucleotides, the CDR3 is TGTGCCAGCTCACCCGGACTAGCCGGATACGAGCAGTACGTC. Translated: CASSPGLAGYEQYV. V gene TRBV18 combines with J gene TRBJ2-7, with 8 bases aligning to TRBD2. Germline V CDR1 and CDR2: KGHSH, LQKENI. V was pared by 3 bases and J by 4 bases, with 5 bases of the junction left unmatched. This CDR3 comprises 14 residues.

The V gene is TRBV7-9, the J gene TRBJ2-3; D gene unclear. Trimming took off 2 bases at V and 6 bases at J, with 6 bases between the two ends. This CDR3 has 12 amino acids. The germline CDR1 and CDR2 sequences are SEHNR and FQNEAQ (reference sequence). The DNA of the CDR3 is TGTGCCAGCAGCTTAATTCCGGATACGCAGTATTTT. Protein: CASSLIPDTQYF.

This rearrangement joins TRBV18 to TRBJ1-1; D possibly corresponds to TRBD1 (6 bases). CDR1 is KGHSH and CDR2 is LQKENI in the germline V gene. V lost 2 bases to trimming and J lost 3 bases, with 13 bases between them. There are 15 residues in the CDR3. The CDR3 nucleotides read TGTGCCAGCTCACCATTACAGGGCAGGGACACTGAAGCTTTCTTT. It specifies CASSPLQGRDTEAFF.

The CDR3 DNA reads TGTGCCAGCATCCCGGGAGGGGCGTCCTACAATGAGCAGTTCTTC. Translating gives CASIPGGASYNEQFF. The chain joins TRBV28 to TRBJ2-1; 8 nucleotides align to TRBD2. V lost 7 bases and J lost 1; bases outside the gene matches: 6. The CDR3 is 15 amino acids. Germline CDR1 is MDHEN and CDR2 is SYDVKM. The entire variable domain, with the rest obtained from reference TRBV28 and TRBJ2-1, is as follows: DVKVTQSSRYLVKRTGEKVFLECVQDMDHENMFWYRQDPGLGLRLIYFSYDVKMKEKGDIPEGYSVSREKKERFSLILESASTNQTSMYLCASIPGGASYNEQFFGPGTRLTVL.